These 21 T cell receptor beta chains share one sample of origin, sequenced in a study of cytomegalovirus exposure and HLA in healthy donors (dated by TCRdb to about 2017). Libraries were made using the immunoSEQ multiplex PCR assay. For the multiplex PCR, a mixture combining 60 forward primers for TCR Vbeta segments and 13 reverse primers for TCR Jbeta segments was used. TCRdb mirrors the immuneACCESS table, restricted to in-frame sequences. Some clones are absent from its copies; in checked studies, under half trace to an unresolved V gene, and the reason for the others is unknown. This sample has approximately 100,000 clones in its table, and approximately 69% of those were observed once. In total, the top ten clones hold over 1% of the sample. The sequenced sample was PBMCs. The receptor source for this set is a female donor in good health and CMV-seronegative.

The chain carries TRBV5-5 and TRBJ2-1; TRBD1 agrees at 7 bases. The CDR3 runs 14 residues. V shed 5 bases, J shed 8 bases, and the junction held 10 bases outside the gene matches. Per germline, CDR1 SGHKS and CDR2 YYEKEE (reference sequence). CDR3 loop: CASRTGSFIDEQFF. CDR3 nucleotide sequence: TGTGCCAGCAGGACAGGGAGCTTTATAGATGAGCAGTTCTTC.

The V call is TRBV6-4, the J call TRBJ1-1; D gene ambiguous. Trimming removed 0 bases at V and 0 bases at J, with 5 bases between. Germline values: CDR1 MRHNA, CDR2 SNTAGT. The CDR3 covers 14 residues. Here the CDR3 DNA reads TGTGCCAGCAGTGACTCGAGCCTGAACACTGAAGCTTTCTTT. Its protein is CASSDSSLNTEAFF.

This clone was seen only a few times. The chain links TRBV9 to TRBJ2-5, with 14 nucleotides matching TRBD2. CDR3 size: 16 residues. After removal of 4 bases from V and 4 bases from J, the junction contained 6 bases not matched to a gene. Germline V gene lookup returns CDR1 SGDLS and CDR2 YYNGEE. CDR3: CASSPTSGGAGETQYF. CDR3 nucleotides: TGTGCCAGCAGCCCGACTAGCGGGGGGGCTGGAGAGACCCAGTACTTC.

The chain links TRBV5-5 to TRBJ2-3, with D possibly matching TRBD1 (6 bases). Germline V gene lookup returns CDR1 SGHKS and CDR2 YYEKEE (reference sequence). The V gene lost 2 bases and the J gene lost 0 bases, with 10 bases spanning the gap. The CDR3 is made up of 15 amino acids. The CDR3 nucleotides are TGTGCCAGCAGCTTTTCCGGACAGAGCACAGATACGCAGTATTTT. It specifies CASSFSGQSTDTQYF. Looking up the rest from reference TRBV5-5 and TRBJ2-3 gives the full variable domain: DAGVTQSPTHLIKTRGQQVTLRCSPISGHKSVSWYQQVLGQGPQFIFQYYEKEERGRGNFPDRFSARQFPNYSSELNVNALLLGDSALYLCASSFSGQSTDTQYFGPGTRLTVL.

The chain couples TRBV4-3 to TRBJ2-1; 10 bases line up with TRBD2. The ends lost 1 base at V and 7 bases at J; junction bases unmatched: 13. The CDR3 extends over 18 amino acids. The germline gives CDR1 LGHNA, CDR2 YSLEER. CDR3 residues: CASSQGVAGGGVGNEQFF. The CDR3 nucleotides read TGCGCCAGCAGCCAAGGGGTAGCGGGGGGCGGGGTTGGGAATGAGCAGTTCTTC.

The CDR3 sequence: CASTPRAGWNRQPQHF. The CDR3 DNA reads as TGTGCCAGCACCCCCCGGGCCGGGTGGAACAGGCAGCCCCAGCATTTT. The chain joins TRBV28 to TRBJ1-5; D may be TRBD1 (5 bases). Germline V CDR1 and CDR2: MDHEN, SYDVKM. Trimming took 7 bases from V and 7 from J, leaving 23 bases between them. The CDR3 has 16 residues.

This clone was found once. This chain links TRBV9 with TRBJ2-3; D might be TRBD2 (6 bases). The ends were cut back, 0 bases at V and 2 bases at J, with 16 bases in the middle. The V gene's germline CDR1 is SGDLS and CDR2 YYNGEE. CDR3 length equals 17 residues. Here the CDR3 reads CASSVAFVGSLTDTQYF. CDR3 nucleotide sequence: TGTGCCAGCAGCGTAGCCTTTGTCGGGAGCCTCACAGATACGCAGTATTTT.

This clone was seen a handful of times. The chain uses TRBV28 and TRBJ1-1, with a weak D call TRBD1 (6 bases). Per the germline V gene, CDR1 is MDHEN and CDR2 is SYDVKM. The CDR3 sequence is 16 residues long. Deletions cut 3 bases from V and 3 bases from J, with 17 bases between. CDR3 coding DNA: TGTGCCAGCAGTTTTATCCCGGGACAACCGGACACTGAAGCTTTCTTT. Amino acids: CASSFIPGQPDTEAFF.

The V call is TRBV10-3, the J call TRBJ2-7, with D possibly matching TRBD1 (5 bases). The CDR3 covers 12 residues. V was trimmed by 6 bases and J by 6 bases, leaving 12 bases between them. Germline lookup yields CDR1 ENHRY and CDR2 SYGVKD. Here the CDR3 DNA reads TGTGCCATCAGCTCCAGGGAAAGCGAGCAGTACTTC. Its protein product is CAISSRESEQYF.

This chain uses TRBV6-5 with TRBJ2-3; a weak D match, TRBD2 (6 bases). From germline, CDR1 is MNHEY and CDR2 SVGAGI. This CDR3 spans 15 amino acids. Trimming removed 0 bases at V and 2 bases at J, with 9 bases between. The chain's CDR3 is CASSYSDYYTDTQYF. The DNA for the CDR3 is TGTGCCAGCAGTTACTCGGACTATTACACAGATACGCAGTATTTT.

V gene TRBV25-1 combines with J gene TRBJ1-1; D remains unclear. The CDR3 is 15 residues long. The germline V gene encodes CDR1 MGHDK and CDR2 SYGVNS. V shed 1 base and J shed 4 bases, with 13 bases lying between them. CDR3 amino acids: CASSESGRLGTEAFF. CDR3 nucleotides: TGTGCCAGCAGTGAATCCGGCAGGTTAGGCACTGAAGCTTTCTTT.

The chain has TRBV15 and TRBJ2-1; 8 nucleotides agree with TRBD2. V shed 3 bases and J 8 bases; nucleotides not matched to a gene: 12. CDR1 is LNHNV, CDR2 YYDKDF, per germline (reference sequence). This CDR3 spans 16 amino acids. The CDR3 protein is CATSRDFGGGLDEQFF. CDR3 coding DNA: TGTGCCACCAGCAGGGATTTCGGGGGGGGATTAGATGAGCAGTTCTTC.

The genes are TRBV18 and TRBJ2-7; TRBD2 matches 10 bases. Germline-derived CDR1 and CDR2 are KGHSH and LQKENI. V trimming: 3 bases; J trimming: 3 bases; junction bases outside the gene matches: 5. The CDR3 contains 15 residues. In DNA form, the CDR3 reads TGTGCCAGCTCACCTAAACTAGCGGGAAACTACGAGCAGTACTTC. This translates into CASSPKLAGNYEQYF.

This sequence joins TRBV30 and TRBJ2-1; TRBD2 aligns across 12 bases. CDR1 and CDR2 from the germline V gene are GTSNPN and SVGIG (reference sequence). Trimming at V came to 5 bases and at J to 1 base, leaving 9 bases not matched to a gene. The CDR3 is made up of 17 amino acids. The CDR3 DNA reads TGTGCCTGGGGCCCGGGACTAGCGGGCCTTTCCTACAATGAGCAGTTCTTC. This codes for CAWGPGLAGLSYNEQFF.

The chain couples TRBV20-1 to TRBJ2-1; maybe TRBD2 (5 bases). From germline, CDR1 is DFQATT and CDR2 SNEGSKA (reference sequence). V was cut by 0 bases and J by 10 bases, with 7 bases left in between. The CDR3 is 11 residues long. The CDR3: CSARDKREQFF. The DNA of the CDR3 is TGCAGTGCTAGAGATAAGCGGGAGCAGTTCTTC.

The chain couples TRBV5-4 to TRBJ2-3; the match to TRBD2 covers 11 bases. The germline V gene encodes CDR1 SGHNT and CDR2 YYREEE (reference sequence). V was pared by 4 bases and J by 0 bases, with 7 bases of the junction left unmatched. The CDR3 has 17 residues. The CDR3 bases are TGTGCCAGCAGCCTAGCGGGGGGCCCTCCTAGCACAGATACGCAGTATTTT. Protein product: CASSLAGGPPSTDTQYF.

The chain is built from TRBV4-2 and TRBJ2-1; 10 bases align to TRBD2. The CDR3 has 18 amino acids. The germline gives CDR1 LGHNA, CDR2 YNFKEQ. The V and J ends lost 1 base and 9 bases, in that order; junction bases with no gene match: 15. The CDR3 DNA is TGTGCCAGCAGCCAAGCCCATTTCGAAAGCGGGAGGGCGGGTGAGCAGTTCTTC. It specifies CASSQAHFESGRAGEQFF.

This clone has just a few counts. The chain couples TRBV10-3 to TRBJ1-4, with D possibly TRBD1 on 5 matching bases. Germline values: CDR1 ENHRY, CDR2 SYGVKD. This CDR3 contains 13 residues. Trimming took 3 bases from V and 6 from J, leaving 8 bases between them. The CDR3 here is CAISDGGDEKLFF. The CDR3 region has the DNA TGTGCCATCAGTGATGGAGGGGATGAAAAACTGTTTTTT.

V gene TRBV5-1 combines with J gene TRBJ2-7; TRBD1 agrees at 7 bases. The germline V gene has CDR1 SGHRS and CDR2 YFSETQ. This CDR3 region has 15 residues. V trimming: 3 bases; J trimming: 0 bases; junction bases outside the gene matches: 6. CDR3 nucleotides: TGCGCCAGCAGCTCCCAAGGGGGCCGCTCCTACGAGCAGTACTTC. This codes for CASSSQGGRSYEQYF.

This chain uses TRBV2 with TRBJ2-7, with D unclear. This CDR3 has 16 amino acids. V lost 4 bases, J lost 2 bases, and 18 bases lay in between. From germline, CDR1 is SNHLY and CDR2 FYNNEI. The CDR3 loop is CASSAILMRTAYEQYF. In DNA, the CDR3 is TGTGCCAGCAGTGCAATATTGATGAGAACAGCCTACGAGCAGTACTTC. Looking up the rest from reference TRBV2 and TRBJ2-7 gives the full variable domain: EPEVTQTPSHQVTQMGQEVILRCVPISNHLYFYWYRQILGQKVEFLVSFYNNEISEKSEIFDDQFSVERPDGSNFTLKIRSTKLEDSAMYFCASSAILMRTAYEQYFGPGTRLTVT.

The chain joins TRBV7-2 to TRBJ2-5; 7 positions agree with TRBD2. Germline V lookup: CDR1 SGHTA, CDR2 FQGNSA. CDR3 length equals 15 residues. V was pared by 2 bases and J by 2 bases, with 5 bases of the junction left unmatched. The CDR3 coding sequence is TGTGCCAGCAGCTTACTAGCGGCCCCTCAAGAGACCCAGTACTTC. Translation: CASSLLAAPQETQYF.